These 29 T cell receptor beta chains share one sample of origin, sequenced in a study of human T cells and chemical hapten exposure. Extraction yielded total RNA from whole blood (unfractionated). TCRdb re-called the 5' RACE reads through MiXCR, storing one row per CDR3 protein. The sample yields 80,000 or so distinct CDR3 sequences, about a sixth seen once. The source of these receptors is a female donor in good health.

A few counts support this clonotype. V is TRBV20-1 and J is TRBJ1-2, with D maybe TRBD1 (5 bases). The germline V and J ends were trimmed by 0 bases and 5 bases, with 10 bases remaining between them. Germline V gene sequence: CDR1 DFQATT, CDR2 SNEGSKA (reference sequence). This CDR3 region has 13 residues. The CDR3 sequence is CSAREGDRYGYTF. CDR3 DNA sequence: TGCAGTGCTAGAGAAGGGGACCGGTATGGCTACACCTTC.

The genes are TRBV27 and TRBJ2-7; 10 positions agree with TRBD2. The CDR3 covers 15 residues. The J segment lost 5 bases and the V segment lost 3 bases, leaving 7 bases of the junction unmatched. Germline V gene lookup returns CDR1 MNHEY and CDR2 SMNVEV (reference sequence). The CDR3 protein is CASSLYSSGSHEQYF. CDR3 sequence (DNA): TGTGCCAGCAGTTTGTATTCTAGCGGGAGTCACGAGCAGTACTTC.

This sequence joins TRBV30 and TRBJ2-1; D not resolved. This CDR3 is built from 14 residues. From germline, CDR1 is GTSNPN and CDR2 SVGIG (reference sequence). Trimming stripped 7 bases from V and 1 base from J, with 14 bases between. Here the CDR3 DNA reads TGTGCCTCGCGGCCAGTGTCTTCCTACAATGAGCAGTTCTTC. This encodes CASRPVSSYNEQFF.

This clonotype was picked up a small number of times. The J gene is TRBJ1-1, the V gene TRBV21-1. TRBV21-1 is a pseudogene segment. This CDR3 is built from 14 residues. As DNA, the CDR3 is TGTGCCAGCAGCCCGGCCGAGGTGAACACTGAAGCTTTCTTT. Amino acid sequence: CASSPAEVNTEAFF.

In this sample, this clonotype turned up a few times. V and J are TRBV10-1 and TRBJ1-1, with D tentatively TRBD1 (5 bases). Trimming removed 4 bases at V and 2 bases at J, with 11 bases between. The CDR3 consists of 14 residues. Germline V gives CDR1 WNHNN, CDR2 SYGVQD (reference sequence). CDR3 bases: TGCGCCAGCAGTGCCGCCCAGGGCAACACTGAAGCTTTCTTT. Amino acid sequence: CASSAAQGNTEAFF.

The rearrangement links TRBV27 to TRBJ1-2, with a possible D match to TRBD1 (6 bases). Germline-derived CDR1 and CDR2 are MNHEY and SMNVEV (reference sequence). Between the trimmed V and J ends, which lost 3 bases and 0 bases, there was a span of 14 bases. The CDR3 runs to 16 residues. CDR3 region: CASSLSQGEANYGYTF. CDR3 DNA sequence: TGTGCCAGCAGTTTGTCACAGGGAGAAGCTAACTATGGCTACACCTTC.

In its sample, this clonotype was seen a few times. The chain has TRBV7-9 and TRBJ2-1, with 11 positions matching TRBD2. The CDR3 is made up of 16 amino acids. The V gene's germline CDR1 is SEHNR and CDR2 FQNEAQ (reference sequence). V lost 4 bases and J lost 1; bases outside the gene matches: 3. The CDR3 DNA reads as TGTGCCAGCAGCTCTGGGACTAGCGGTTCCTACAATGAGCAGTTCTTC. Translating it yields CASSSGTSGSYNEQFF.

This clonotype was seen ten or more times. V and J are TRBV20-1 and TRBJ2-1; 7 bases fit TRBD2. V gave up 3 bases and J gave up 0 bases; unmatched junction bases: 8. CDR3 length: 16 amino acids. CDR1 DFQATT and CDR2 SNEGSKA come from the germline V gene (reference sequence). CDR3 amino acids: CSASTLGGSSYNEQFF. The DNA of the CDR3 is TGCAGTGCTAGTACTCTTGGCGGGAGCTCCTACAATGAGCAGTTCTTC.

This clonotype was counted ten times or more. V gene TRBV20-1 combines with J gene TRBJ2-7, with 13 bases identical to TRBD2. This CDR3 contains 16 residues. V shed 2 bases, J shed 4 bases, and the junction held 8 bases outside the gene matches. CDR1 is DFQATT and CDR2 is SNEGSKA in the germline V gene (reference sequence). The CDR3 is CSARPTSGGAGYEQYF. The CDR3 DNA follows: TGCAGTGCTAGACCAACTAGCGGGGGGGCCGGGTACGAGCAGTACTTC.

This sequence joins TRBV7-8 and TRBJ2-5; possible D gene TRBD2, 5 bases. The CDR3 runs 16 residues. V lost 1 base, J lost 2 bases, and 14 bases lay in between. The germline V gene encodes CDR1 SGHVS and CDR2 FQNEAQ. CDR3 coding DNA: TGTGCCAGCAGCTTAGAGCGGTGGTTGTGGCAAGAGACCCAGTACTTC. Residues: CASSLERWLWQETQYF.

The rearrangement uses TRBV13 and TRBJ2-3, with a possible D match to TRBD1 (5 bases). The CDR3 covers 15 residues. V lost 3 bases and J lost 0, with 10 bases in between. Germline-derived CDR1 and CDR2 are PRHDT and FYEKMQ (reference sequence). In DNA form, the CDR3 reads TGTGCCAGCAGCTTGTTCTACAGGAGCACAGATACGCAGTATTTT. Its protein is CASSLFYRSTDTQYF.

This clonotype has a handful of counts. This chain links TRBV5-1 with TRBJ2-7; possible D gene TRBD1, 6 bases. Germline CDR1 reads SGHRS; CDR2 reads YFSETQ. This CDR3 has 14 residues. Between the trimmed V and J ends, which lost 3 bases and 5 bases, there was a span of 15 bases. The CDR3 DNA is TGCGCCAGCAGCTATGAGGACAGACCCCACGAGCAGTACTTC. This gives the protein CASSYEDRPHEQYF.

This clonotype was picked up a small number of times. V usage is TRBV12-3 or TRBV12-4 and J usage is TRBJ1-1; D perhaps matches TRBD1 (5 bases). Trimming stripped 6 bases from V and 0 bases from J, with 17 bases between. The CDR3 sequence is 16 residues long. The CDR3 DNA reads TGTGCCAGCAGCCTAGGGGTGTTTAGGATGAACACTGAAGCTTTCTTT. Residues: CASSLGVFRMNTEAFF.

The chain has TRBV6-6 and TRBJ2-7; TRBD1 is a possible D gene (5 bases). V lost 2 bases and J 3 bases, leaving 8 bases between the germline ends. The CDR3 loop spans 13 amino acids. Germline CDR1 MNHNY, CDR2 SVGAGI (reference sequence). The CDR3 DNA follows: TGTGCCAGCAGTTACGGGGCCGACTACGAGCAGTACTTC. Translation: CASSYGADYEQYF.

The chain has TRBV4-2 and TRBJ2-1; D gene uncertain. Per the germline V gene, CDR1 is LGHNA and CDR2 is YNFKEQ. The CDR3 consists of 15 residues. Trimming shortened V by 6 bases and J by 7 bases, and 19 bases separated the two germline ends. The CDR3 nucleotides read TGTGCCAGCAGTTTAAGCGCCGCCCAACAAAATGAGCAGTTCTTC. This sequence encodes CASSLSAAQQNEQFF.

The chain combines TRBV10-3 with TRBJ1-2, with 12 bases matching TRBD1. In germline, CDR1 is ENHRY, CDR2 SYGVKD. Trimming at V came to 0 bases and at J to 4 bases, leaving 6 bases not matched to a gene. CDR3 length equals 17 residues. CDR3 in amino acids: CAISESGTGGAFYGYTF. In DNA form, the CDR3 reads TGTGCCATCAGTGAGTCGGGGACAGGGGGCGCATTCTATGGCTACACCTTC.

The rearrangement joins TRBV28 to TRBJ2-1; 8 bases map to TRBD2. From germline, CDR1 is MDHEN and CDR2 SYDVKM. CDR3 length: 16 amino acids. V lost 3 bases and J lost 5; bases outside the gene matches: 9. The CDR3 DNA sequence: TGTGCCAGCAGTTTTAGCGGGACGCAAAACGACAATGAGCAGTTCTTC. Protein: CASSFSGTQNDNEQFF.

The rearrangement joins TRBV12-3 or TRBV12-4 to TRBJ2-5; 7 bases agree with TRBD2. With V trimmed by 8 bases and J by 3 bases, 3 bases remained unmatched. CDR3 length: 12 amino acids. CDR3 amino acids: CASALAEETQYF. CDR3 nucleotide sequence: TGTGCCAGCGCCCTAGCGGAAGAGACCCAGTACTTC.

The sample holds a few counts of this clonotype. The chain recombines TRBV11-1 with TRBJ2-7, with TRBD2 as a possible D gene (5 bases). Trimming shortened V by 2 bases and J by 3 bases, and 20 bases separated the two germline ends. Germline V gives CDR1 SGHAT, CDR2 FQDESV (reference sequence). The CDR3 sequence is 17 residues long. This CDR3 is CASSLSLGERAGYEQYF. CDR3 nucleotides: TGTGCCAGCAGCTTATCCTTGGGAGAACGGGCTGGCTACGAGCAGTACTTC.

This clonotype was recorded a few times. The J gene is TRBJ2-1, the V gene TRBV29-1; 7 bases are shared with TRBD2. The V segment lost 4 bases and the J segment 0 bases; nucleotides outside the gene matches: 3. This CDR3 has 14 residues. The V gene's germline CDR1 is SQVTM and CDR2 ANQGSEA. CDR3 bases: TGCAGCGTTGGGGGCGGGAGCTCCTACAATGAGCAGTTCTTC. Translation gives CSVGGGSSYNEQFF.

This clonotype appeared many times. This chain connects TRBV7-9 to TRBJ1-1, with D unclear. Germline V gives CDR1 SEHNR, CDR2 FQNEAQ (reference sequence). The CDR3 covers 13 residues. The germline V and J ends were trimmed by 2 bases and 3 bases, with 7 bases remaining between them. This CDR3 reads CASSLSADTEAFF. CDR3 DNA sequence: TGTGCCAGCAGCTTATCAGCAGACACTGAAGCTTTCTTT.

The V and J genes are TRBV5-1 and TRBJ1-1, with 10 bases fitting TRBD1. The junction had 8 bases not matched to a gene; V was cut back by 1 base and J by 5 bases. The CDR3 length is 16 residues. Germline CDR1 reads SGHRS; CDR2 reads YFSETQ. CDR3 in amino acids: CASSLSRDRGRTEAFF. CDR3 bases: TGCGCCAGCAGCTTGAGCCGGGACAGGGGAAGGACTGAAGCTTTCTTT.

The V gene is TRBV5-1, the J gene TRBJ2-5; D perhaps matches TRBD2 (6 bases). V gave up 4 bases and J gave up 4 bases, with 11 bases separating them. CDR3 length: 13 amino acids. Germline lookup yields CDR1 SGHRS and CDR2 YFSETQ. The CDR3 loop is CASSAGGRETQYF. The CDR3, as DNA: TGCGCCAGCAGCGCCGGGGGTCGAGAGACCCAGTACTTC.

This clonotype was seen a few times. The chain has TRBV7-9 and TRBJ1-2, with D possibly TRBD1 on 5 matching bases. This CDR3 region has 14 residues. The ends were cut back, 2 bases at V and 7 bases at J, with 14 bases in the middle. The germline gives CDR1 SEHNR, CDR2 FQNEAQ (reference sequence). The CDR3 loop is CASSLREGRGGYTF. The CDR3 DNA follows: TGTGCCAGCAGCTTACGCGAGGGAAGGGGTGGCTACACCTTC.

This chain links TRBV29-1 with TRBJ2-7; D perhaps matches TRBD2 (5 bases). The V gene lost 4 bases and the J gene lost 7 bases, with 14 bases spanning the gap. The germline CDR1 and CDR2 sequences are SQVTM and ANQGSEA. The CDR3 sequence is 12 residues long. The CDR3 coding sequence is TGCAGCGTTGGTGACCCACGCGGGGAGCAGTACTTC. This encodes CSVGDPRGEQYF.

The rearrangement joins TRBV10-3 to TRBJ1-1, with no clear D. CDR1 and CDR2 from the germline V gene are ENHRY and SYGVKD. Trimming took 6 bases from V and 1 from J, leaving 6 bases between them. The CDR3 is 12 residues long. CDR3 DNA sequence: TGTGCCATCAGCGGGAGGAACACTGAAGCTTTCTTT. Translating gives CAISGRNTEAFF.

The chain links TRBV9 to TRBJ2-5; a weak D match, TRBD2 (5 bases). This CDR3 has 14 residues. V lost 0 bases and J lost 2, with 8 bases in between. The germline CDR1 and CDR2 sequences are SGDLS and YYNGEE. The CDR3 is CASSVDRTQETQYF. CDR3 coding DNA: TGTGCCAGCAGCGTAGATCGGACTCAAGAGACCCAGTACTTC.

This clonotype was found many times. The CDR3 sequence: CASSLERSTEAFF. As DNA, the CDR3 is TGTGCCAGCAGCTTAGAAAGGTCCACTGAAGCTTTCTTT. The chain carries TRBV7-8 and TRBJ1-1; D is ambiguous. V shed 1 base and J shed 4 bases, with 7 bases lying between them. CDR1 SGHVS and CDR2 FQNEAQ come from the germline V gene. The CDR3 runs 13 residues.

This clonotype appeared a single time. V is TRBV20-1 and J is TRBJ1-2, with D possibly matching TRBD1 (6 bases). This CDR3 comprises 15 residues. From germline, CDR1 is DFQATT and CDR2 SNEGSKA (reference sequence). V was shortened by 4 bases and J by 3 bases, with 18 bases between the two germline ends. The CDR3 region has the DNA TGCAGTGCTATAATCTCTGGGGGGGCGGACTATGGCTACACCTTC. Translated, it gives CSAIISGGADYGYTF.